The 18 T cell receptor beta chains below all came from one sample that was sequenced in a study of cytomegalovirus exposure and HLA in healthy donors. PCR employed 60 Vbeta and 13 Jbeta primers. Profiled with immunoSEQ multiplex PCR; TCRdb holds only in-frame clones, not every one. The sample holds 200,000 to 300,000 clones, approximately 85% seen once. The sequenced material came from PBMCs. The receptors stem from a girl aged 2 to 10 in good health and CMV-seronegative.

This clone came up a few times. The chain recombines TRBV2 with TRBJ2-7; 9 bases are a match to TRBD2. The V segment lost 3 bases and the J segment 2 bases; nucleotides outside the gene matches: 5. This CDR3 spans 15 amino acids. Germline CDR1 and CDR2: SNHLY and FYNNEI. The CDR3 protein is CASSERSGRPYEQYF. For the CDR3, the DNA is TGTGCCAGCAGTGAGAGAAGCGGGAGGCCCTACGAGCAGTACTTC.

The chain joins TRBV2 to TRBJ2-1; D perhaps matches TRBD2 (5 bases). V was pared by 3 bases and J by 5 bases, with 14 bases between. This CDR3 is built from 15 residues. Germline lookup yields CDR1 SNHLY and CDR2 FYNNEI. The CDR3 reads CASSDRIARDNEQFF. The CDR3 coding sequence is TGTGCCAGCAGTGATAGAATAGCGAGGGACAATGAGCAGTTCTTC.

This chain joins TRBV6-1 and TRBJ2-5; 7 bases map to TRBD1. The DNA end favors TRBJ2-7, so the J call may be wrong. Germline V lookup: CDR1 MNHNS, CDR2 SASEGT. The length of the CDR3 is 13 residues. CDR3 amino acids: CASREDRSYEQYF. As DNA, the CDR3 is TGTGCCAGCAGGGAGGACAGGAGCTACGAGCAGTACTTC.

The V and J genes are TRBV29-1 and TRBJ1-2, with D possibly matching TRBD1 (5 bases). The length of the CDR3 is 12 residues. The germline V and J ends were trimmed by 4 bases and 3 bases, with 9 bases remaining between them. CDR1 and CDR2 from the germline V gene are SQVTM and ANQGSEA. In DNA form, the CDR3 reads TGCAGCGTTGCCGCGACAGACTATGGCTACACCTTC. This sequence encodes CSVAATDYGYTF.

This rearrangement joins TRBV5-1 to TRBJ2-3; possible D gene TRBD1, 5 bases. Trimming took off 2 bases at V and 6 bases at J, with 7 bases between the two ends. CDR3 length: 12 amino acids. From germline, CDR1 is SGHRS and CDR2 YFSETQ. The CDR3 protein is CASSLKGDTQYF. DNA for the CDR3: TGCGCCAGCAGCTTAAAGGGGGATACGCAGTATTTT.

Written as DNA, the CDR3 is TGTGCCAGCAGCACACGACAGGGAAGGGACACTGAAGCTTTCTTT. Protein sequence: CASSTRQGRDTEAFF. The chain uses TRBV7-9 and TRBJ1-1; 7 positions agree with TRBD1. V lost 5 bases, J lost 3 bases, and 9 bases stayed unmatched. Germline V gene lookup returns CDR1 SEHNR and CDR2 FQNEAQ (reference sequence). There are 15 residues in the CDR3.

The chain has TRBV7-2 and TRBJ2-2; 16 bases fit TRBD2. The CDR3 consists of 19 residues. The germline gives CDR1 SGHTA, CDR2 FQGNSA. The V gene end was trimmed by 4 bases and the J gene end by 4 bases; junction bases not matched to a gene: 9. Here the CDR3 DNA reads TGTGCCAGCAGCTCCCTTCCCGGGACTAGCGGGAGGGTCACCGGGGAGCTGTTTTTT. This gives the protein CASSSLPGTSGRVTGELFF.

The gene calls are TRBV19 and TRBJ1-5; tentative D call: TRBD1 (6 bases). Trimming pared 3 bases from V and 7 bases from J, leaving 13 bases between. The CDR3 is 14 residues long. In germline, CDR1 is LNHDA, CDR2 SQIVND (reference sequence). The CDR3 DNA is TGTGCCAGTAGTATCAGGGGCACAGGACAGCCCCAGCATTTT. Translating it yields CASSIRGTGQPQHF.

V and J are TRBV6-5 and TRBJ2-2; possible D gene TRBD2, 5 bases. V gave up 6 bases and J gave up 7 bases, with 15 bases separating them. CDR1 and CDR2 from the germline V gene are MNHEY and SVGAGI. The CDR3 has 14 amino acids. This CDR3 is CASSPLGGGGELFF. The CDR3 coding sequence is TGTGCCAGCAGCCCACTCGGAGGTGGCGGGGAGCTGTTTTTT.

The V gene is TRBV12-2, the J gene TRBJ2-6; whether TRBD2, the table's D call, matches the DNA was not checked. TRBV12-2 has pseudogene status. The CDR3 consists of 17 residues. CDR3 sequence reads: CASRRTHGGSGANVLTF. Here the CDR3 DNA reads TGTGCAAGTCGCCGAACTCACGGGGGCTCTGGGGCCAACGTCCTGACTTTC.

The genes are TRBV7-9 and TRBJ2-7, with D perhaps TRBD1 (6 bases). V was cut by 4 bases and J by 0 bases, with 19 bases left in between. The CDR3 has 17 amino acids. Germline CDR1 and CDR2: SEHNR and FQNEAQ (reference sequence). The CDR3 nucleotides read TGTGCCAGCAGCTCAGATACACAGGGAAAGGGCTCCTACGAGCAGTACTTC. Amino acids: CASSSDTQGKGSYEQYF. Using reference TRBV7-9 and TRBJ2-7 for the parts outside the CDR3, the full variable domain is DTGVSQNPRHKITKRGQNVTFRCDPISEHNRLYWYRQTLGQGPEFLTYFQNEAQLEKSRLLSDRFSAERPKGSFSTLEIQRTEQGDSAMYLCASSSDTQGKGSYEQYFGPGTRLTVT.

CDR3 amino acids: CASIKTGGAYGYTF. Written as DNA, the CDR3 is TGTGCCAGCATAAAAACAGGGGGCGCTTATGGCTACACCTTC. The rearrangement joins TRBV7-9 to TRBJ1-2; 9 nucleotides agree with TRBD1. Germline values: CDR1 SEHNR, CDR2 FQNEAQ (reference sequence). This CDR3 has 14 residues. V lost 7 bases and J lost 5; bases outside the gene matches: 8.

The rearrangement joins TRBV7-9 to TRBJ2-1; 9 nucleotides agree with TRBD1. The CDR3 loop spans 15 amino acids. CDR1 and CDR2 from the germline V gene are SEHNR and FQNEAQ (reference sequence). V was pared by 2 bases and J by 4 bases, with 3 bases of the junction left unmatched. The CDR3 loop reads CASSLRDREYNEQFF. Written as DNA, the CDR3 is TGTGCCAGCAGCTTACGGGACAGGGAGTACAATGAGCAGTTCTTC.

Concerning this clone itself: The germline gene is not matched at one end of the junction; a read error may be the cause. This chain uses TRBV30 with TRBJ2-1; weak D call: TRBD2 (6 bases). Germline loops: CDR1 GTSNPN, CDR2 SVGIG (reference sequence). This CDR3 contains 12 residues. DNA of the CDR3: TGTGCCTGGAGTACTAGCTACCATGAGCAGTTCTTC. It yields the protein CAWSTSYHEQFF. The variable domain in full, with the rest retrieved from reference TRBV30 and TRBJ2-1, is SQTIHQWPATLVQPVGSPLSLECTVEGTSNPNLYWYRQAAGRGLQLLFYSVGIGQISSEVPQNLSASRPQDRQFILSSKKLLLSDSGFYLCAWSTSYHEQFFGPGTRLTVL.

The chain employs TRBV6-1 and TRBJ1-5; D unclear. Germline-derived CDR1 and CDR2 are MNHNS and SASEGT. This CDR3 region has 13 residues. V shed 6 bases and J shed 5 bases, with 11 bases lying between them. In nucleotides, the CDR3 is TGTGCCAGCAGCCGAGAGGATGATCAGCCCCAGCATTTT. Translating it yields CASSREDDQPQHF.

This clone was recorded once. CDR3 bases: TGTGCCAGCAGCCCCGTCCAGGGGAAAACAGATACGCAGTATTTT. This gives the protein CASSPVQGKTDTQYF. This chain uses TRBV11-2 with TRBJ2-3; perhaps TRBD1 as D (6 bases). This CDR3 spans 15 amino acids. Germline values: CDR1 SGHAT, CDR2 FQNNGV. V gave up 5 bases and J gave up 3 bases, with 15 bases separating them. Supplemented by reference TRBV11-2 and TRBJ2-3, the full variable domain reads EAGVAQSPRYKIIEKRQSVAFWCNPISGHATLYWYQQILGQGPKLLIQFQNNGVVDDSQLPKDRFSAERLKGVDSTLKIQPAKLEDSAVYLCASSPVQGKTDTQYFGPGTRLTVL.

This clone occurred once. The chain combines TRBV7-9 with TRBJ1-5, with D possibly TRBD1 on 5 matching bases. CDR1 SEHNR and CDR2 FQNEAQ come from the germline V gene (reference sequence). CDR3 length equals 14 residues. V lost 2 bases and J lost 7, with 12 bases in between. The CDR3 nucleotides read TGTGCCAGCAGCTTACAGGGAGGAGGGCAGCCCCAGCATTTT. It is translated as CASSLQGGGQPQHF.

The chain carries TRBV6-1 and TRBJ2-5; 9 positions agree with TRBD2. The trim removed 0 bases at V and 1 base at J, leaving 6 bases unmatched. Per the germline V gene, CDR1 is MNHNS and CDR2 is SASEGT. There are 17 residues in the CDR3. The CDR3 spells CASSEAVVAGAQETQYF. DNA of the CDR3: TGTGCCAGCAGTGAAGCGGTGGTAGCGGGAGCCCAAGAGACCCAGTACTTC.